This T cell receptor (beta chain) was identified during a study of tumor-infiltrating lymphocytes in primary liver carcinoma. With 500 ng total RNA as template and a constant-region primer, TCR beta cDNA was made. Three nested multiplex PCR rounds of slightly modified ARM-PCR generated TCR beta libraries. Investigators reported that the first two PCR rounds, at 10 cycles each, used TRBV1-TRBV30 forward primers with a C-beta reverse primer. TCRdb reanalysed the multiplex PCR reads using MiXCR and keeps one entry per CDR3 protein. The table includes roughly 49,000 distinct CDR3 sequences, 70% to 80% detected once. Co-extracted RNA and DNA came from around 18-30 mg of unsorted bulk tissue. Treatment of the patients' primary liver carcinoma consisted of surgical resection. Tumor samples were assessed, and every one had over 85% viable tumor cells. The CDR3 is 18 residues long. CDR1 and CDR2 (germline): SGHTA, FQGNSA.

Regarding this clonotype: What it binds is not known. Relative to the germline gene, one junction end is altered; a read error may explain this.

Points from the study as a whole: Blood had a significantly lower top-250-clone fraction than tumors did (p = 0.039). Among top clones, only about 7-25% appeared in all five tumor regions.

The sequenced sample consisted of liver tumor tissue from sampling region 5. Documented subset: tumor region T5, tumor centre. The chain joins TRBV7-2 to TRBJ2-3, with 8 bases that match TRBD2. The clonotype comes from a man aged 35 to 55 with primary liver carcinoma and hepatitis B virus infection. CDR3 coding DNA: TGTGCCAGCAGCTTAGTCCCCGCGGGAGCGGGAGATGCAGATACGCGGTATTTT. Residues: CASSLVPAGAGDADTRYF.